These 12 T cell receptor beta chains originate from one sample sequenced in a study of response to subunit inactivated influenza vaccine. TCRdb independently ran MiXCR on the RT-PCR reads; one entry per CDR3 protein. The sample consists of about 610,000 distinct CDR3 sequences, 12% to 15% of them appearing once. Sequenced material: PBMCs from blood, taken 11 to 12 days after vaccination. These receptor sequences come from a middle-aged man who received an inactivated influenza vaccine.

This clonotype was seen only a few times. CDR3 coding DNA: TGTGCCAGCAGCCCCGGACTAGCGGGAGTTGCGCCAGATACGCAGTATTTT. It encodes CASSPGLAGVAPDTQYF. V gene TRBV6-2 or TRBV6-3 combines with J gene TRBJ2-3; 13 bases fit TRBD2. CDR3 size: 17 residues. Germline values: CDR1 MNHEY, CDR2 SVGEGT. Losses at the gene ends were 6 bases for V and 4 bases for J; bases not matched to a gene: 10.

This clonotype has a handful of counts. The chain employs TRBV29-1 and TRBJ2-7; 13 nucleotides align to TRBD2. This CDR3 spans 14 amino acids. Germline V gene lookup returns CDR1 SQVTM and CDR2 ANQGSEA. J was trimmed by 4 bases and V by 5 bases; bases with no gene match: 5. CDR3 residues: CSVRTSGGYYEQYF. The CDR3 coding sequence is TGCAGCGTTAGGACTAGCGGGGGATATTACGAGCAGTACTTC.

This clonotype was observed at least ten times. J is TRBJ2-4 and V is TRBV7-2; 8 bases are shared with TRBD2. The V gene end was trimmed by 4 bases and the J gene end by 1 base; junction bases not matched to a gene: 6. This CDR3 spans 16 amino acids. Germline CDR1 and CDR2: SGHTA and FQGNSA. The CDR3 here is CASSYSGGRAKNIQYF. The CDR3 coding sequence is TGTGCCAGCAGCTATTCGGGGGGGCGGGCCAAAAACATTCAGTACTTC.

This clonotype turned up a few times. The rearrangement uses TRBV20-1 and TRBJ2-7; 11 nucleotides align to TRBD2. The ends lost 3 bases at V and 7 bases at J; junction bases unmatched: 5. The CDR3 loop spans 13 amino acids. Germline CDR1 is DFQATT and CDR2 is SNEGSKA (reference sequence). CDR3 sequence: CSASTSGSGEQYF. CDR3 nucleotides: TGCAGTGCTAGTACTAGCGGGAGCGGTGAGCAGTACTTC.

The CDR3 bases are TGTGCCAGCAGCGATAGACAGGTCTCGTCCTACAATGAGCAGTTCTTC. Amino acids: CASSDRQVSSYNEQFF. The chain uses TRBV5-5 and TRBJ2-1; D might be TRBD1 (6 bases). The V and J ends lost 4 bases and 1 base respectively, with 15 bases between them. The V gene's germline CDR1 is SGHKS and CDR2 YYEKEE (reference sequence). This CDR3 comprises 16 residues. The variable domain in full, completed from reference TRBV5-5 and TRBJ2-1, reads DAGVTQSPTHLIKTRGQQVTLRCSPISGHKSVSWYQQVLGQGPQFIFQYYEKEERGRGNFPDRFSARQFPNYSSELNVNALLLGDSALYLCASSDRQVSSYNEQFFGPGTRLTVL.

This clonotype was observed a handful of times. J is TRBJ2-1 and V is TRBV29-1; D might be TRBD2 (6 bases). The CDR3 length is 14 residues. V was cut by 7 bases and J by 6 bases, with 19 bases left in between. From germline, CDR1 is SQVTM and CDR2 ANQGSEA. The chain's CDR3 is CSAVRTGSRNEQFF. In DNA form, the CDR3 reads TGCAGCGCCGTACGAACCGGGAGCCGCAATGAGCAGTTCTTC.

This clonotype was seen a handful of times. This rearrangement joins TRBV12-3 or TRBV12-4 to TRBJ1-2; 8 bases are shared with TRBD1. This CDR3 has 16 residues. Losses at the gene ends were 3 bases for V and 3 bases for J; bases not matched to a gene: 9. The CDR3 loop reads CASSLVPGGLDYGYTF. As DNA, the CDR3 is TGTGCCAGCAGTTTGGTCCCAGGGGGCCTGGACTATGGCTACACCTTC.

This clonotype has only a few counts. The chain carries TRBV20-1 and TRBJ2-2, with a possible D match to TRBD1 (5 bases). V was pared by 6 bases and J by 0 bases, with 11 bases between. CDR3 length: 14 residues. CDR1 and CDR2 (germline): DFQATT, SNEGSKA (reference sequence). CDR3 protein: CSALTETNTGELFF. Here the CDR3 DNA reads TGCAGTGCCCTGACAGAAACGAACACCGGGGAGCTGTTTTTT.

The V gene is TRBV12-3 or TRBV12-4, the J gene TRBJ2-3; D is possibly TRBD1 (6 bases). Deletions cut 3 bases from V and 9 bases from J, with 13 bases between. The CDR3 contains 13 residues. In DNA form, the CDR3 reads TGTGCCAGCAGTTTCAGCAGGGGTATAACGCAGTATTTT. Translating gives CASSFSRGITQYF.

V gene TRBV27 combines with J gene TRBJ2-1; weak D call: TRBD1 (5 bases). V was clipped by 3 bases and J by 8 bases, with 14 bases between them. CDR1 and CDR2 from the germline V gene are MNHEY and SMNVEV (reference sequence). The CDR3 has 14 amino acids. CDR3 sequence: CASSFLGMGHEQFF. The CDR3 DNA is TGTGCCAGCAGTTTTCTCGGCATGGGGCATGAGCAGTTCTTC.

This chain connects TRBV6-2 or TRBV6-3 to TRBJ2-7; D is ambiguous. The CDR3 covers 11 residues. V was pared by 7 bases and J by 3 bases, with 7 bases between. Germline V gene lookup returns CDR1 MNHEY and CDR2 SVGEGT. CDR3 region: CASTNGYEQYF. As DNA, the CDR3 is TGTGCCAGCACGAACGGCTACGAGCAGTACTTC.

Many counts were recorded for this clonotype. The chain carries TRBV12-3 or TRBV12-4 and TRBJ1-4, with 8 bases that match TRBD1. V was pared by 3 bases and J by 4 bases, with 4 bases of the junction left unmatched. CDR3 size: 15 residues. The CDR3 sequence: CASSFGQGHNEKLFF. The CDR3, as DNA: TGTGCCAGCAGTTTTGGACAGGGCCATAATGAAAAACTGTTTTTT.